One and the same sample provided the 20 T cell receptor beta chains below, sequenced in a study of T cells in Graves' hyperthyroidism and ophthalmopathy. The TCR beta CDR3 regions underwent amplification using RNA transcripts as the source. When the TCR CDR3 underwent first-round RT-PCR, the HTBI primer set was used. MiXCR, run by TCRdb on the multiplex PCR reads, gives a single entry per CDR3 protein. Found here are around 350,000 distinct CDR3 sequences, 17% of them singletons; the top ten hold 34%. Sequencing was performed on blood. Receptor source: a woman aged 30 to 39 with Graves' hyperthyroidism that later progressed to Graves' ophthalmopathy.

This clonotype has ten or more counts. The chain is built from TRBV10-3 and TRBJ2-1; D remains unclear. The V end was cut by 7 bases, the J end by 5 bases, with 12 bases between. The germline CDR1 and CDR2 sequences are ENHRY and SYGVKD. The CDR3 extends over 13 amino acids. CDR3 in amino acids: CAINTEPDNEQFF. Here the CDR3 DNA reads TGTGCCATCAACACGGAGCCTGACAATGAGCAGTTCTTC.

This chain links TRBV2 with TRBJ2-3; no firm D call. This CDR3 region has 13 residues. The germline V gene has CDR1 SNHLY and CDR2 FYNNEI. V was cut by 4 bases and J by 11 bases, with 16 bases left in between. Written as DNA, the CDR3 is TGTGCCAGCAGTGCCGCCAGGTACCAGCAGCAGTATTTT. Its protein product is CASSAARYQQQYF. The complete variable domain, with remaining parts taken from reference TRBV2 and TRBJ2-3, reads EPEVTQTPSHQVTQMGQEVILRCVPISNHLYFYWYRQILGQKVEFLVSFYNNEISEKSEIFDDQFSVERPDGSNFTLKIRSTKLEDSAMYFCASSAARYQQQYFGPGTRLTVL.

The table lists this clonotype with many counts. The chain uses TRBV6-2 or TRBV6-3 and TRBJ1-4; the D is unclear. The CDR3 has 13 residues. The ends were cut back, 11 bases at V and 3 bases at J, with 13 bases in the middle. Germline V gives CDR1 MNHEY, CDR2 SVGEGT. The CDR3 here is CASNSNSNEKLFF. Written as DNA, the CDR3 is TGTGCCTCCAACAGTAATTCTAATGAAAAACTGTTTTTT.

This clonotype was found a few times. J is TRBJ2-1 and V is TRBV6-2 or TRBV6-3, with 7 bases matching TRBD1. This CDR3 is built from 13 residues. V was pared by 5 bases and J by 4 bases, with 2 bases of the junction left unmatched. Germline CDR1 MNHEY, CDR2 SVGEGT. CDR3 DNA: TGTGCCAGCAGTGACAGGGAGTACAATGAGCAGTTCTTC. Amino acids: CASSDREYNEQFF.

At least ten counts were recorded for this clonotype. V and J are TRBV30 and TRBJ2-1; D is unclear. The V and J ends lost 2 bases and 0 bases respectively, with 8 bases between them. Per germline, CDR1 GTSNPN and CDR2 SVGIG (reference sequence). The CDR3 runs 14 residues. The CDR3 spells CAWSKVSSYNEQFF. The CDR3 DNA sequence: TGTGCCTGGAGTAAAGTGAGCTCCTACAATGAGCAGTTCTTC. Together with reference TRBV30 and TRBJ2-1, the CDR3 gives the full variable domain: SQTIHQWPATLVQPVGSPLSLECTVEGTSNPNLYWYRQAAGRGLQLLFYSVGIGQISSEVPQNLSASRPQDRQFILSSKKLLLSDSGFYLCAWSKVSSYNEQFFGPGTRLTVL.

V usage is TRBV4-1 and J usage is TRBJ1-1; D perhaps matches TRBD1 (5 bases). The CDR3 runs to 16 residues. V was clipped by 2 bases and J by 4 bases, with 17 bases between them. CDR1 MGHRA and CDR2 YSYEKL come from the germline V gene. The CDR3 DNA reads TGCGCCAGCAGCCAATCACCTAGGGGTTCTAGCACTGAAGCTTTCTTT. This codes for CASSQSPRGSSTEAFF.

This clonotype was seen many times. This chain links TRBV27 with TRBJ2-7; TRBD1 agrees at 9 bases. Germline V CDR1 and CDR2: MNHEY, SMNVEV (reference sequence). V gave up 6 bases and J gave up 2 bases; unmatched junction bases: 5. The CDR3 sequence is 14 residues long. CDR3 region: CASRRDRGTYEQYF. DNA for the CDR3: TGTGCCAGCAGAAGAGACAGGGGGACCTACGAGCAGTACTTC.

The chain has TRBV28 and TRBJ2-7, with a tentative D call TRBD2 (6 bases). The germline V and J ends were trimmed by 3 bases and 5 bases, with 17 bases remaining between them. The CDR3 is 15 residues long. Germline V gene lookup returns CDR1 MDHEN and CDR2 SYDVKM. CDR3 residues: CASSFAGQGGDEQYF. The DNA of the CDR3 is TGTGCCAGCAGTTTCGCAGGACAAGGAGGGGACGAGCAGTACTTC.

This clonotype was detected many times. CDR3: CASSSHADGYTF. CDR3 DNA: TGTGCCAGCAGTTCCCATGCAGACGGCTACACCTTC. The chain links TRBV28 to TRBJ1-2; D is unresolved. CDR1 and CDR2 from the germline V gene are MDHEN and SYDVKM. This CDR3 spans 12 amino acids. Trimming cost V 4 bases and J 8 bases, with 11 bases left between them.

The gene calls are TRBV27 and TRBJ1-2; no reliable D call. Germline V lookup: CDR1 MNHEY, CDR2 SMNVEV (reference sequence). The CDR3 length is 13 residues. V lost 3 bases to trimming and J lost 3 bases, with 8 bases between them. The CDR3 region is CASSLSGYYGYTF. CDR3 DNA sequence: TGTGCCAGCAGTTTGAGTGGATACTATGGCTACACCTTC.

This clonotype has a count of ten or more. This chain links TRBV27 with TRBJ2-1; D call uncertain. There are 14 residues in the CDR3. V dropped 5 bases and J dropped 5 bases, with 13 bases sitting between them. From germline, CDR1 is MNHEY and CDR2 SMNVEV (reference sequence). The CDR3 spells CASSPTRRNNEQFF. DNA of the CDR3: TGTGCCAGCAGTCCAACCCGACGCAACAATGAGCAGTTCTTC.

This clonotype was counted many times. The chain couples TRBV2 to TRBJ2-5; D unclear. V lost 3 bases to trimming and J lost 2 bases, with 10 bases between them. Looked up from germline, CDR1 is SNHLY and CDR2 is FYNNEI. The CDR3 spans 14 residues. CDR3 bases: TGTGCCAGCAGTGATACCCGGCAGCAAGAGACCCAGTACTTC. Encoded protein: CASSDTRQQETQYF.

The chain uses TRBV27 and TRBJ1-2; D call uncertain. Germline V lookup: CDR1 MNHEY, CDR2 SMNVEV (reference sequence). This CDR3 has 14 residues. V was shortened by 3 bases and J by 2 bases, with 10 bases between the two germline ends. This CDR3 is CASSFIDTNYGYTF. CDR3 nucleotides: TGTGCCAGCAGTTTTATTGACACCAACTATGGCTACACCTTC.

This clonotype was observed a few times. V gene TRBV3-1 combines with J gene TRBJ2-5; tentative D call: TRBD1 (6 bases). Germline CDR1 reads LGHDT; CDR2 reads YNNKEL (reference sequence). The V and J ends lost 4 bases and 3 bases respectively, with 9 bases between them. The CDR3 covers 13 residues. CDR3 loop: CASSPRDKETQYF. The DNA for the CDR3 is TGTGCCAGCAGCCCCCGGGACAAAGAGACCCAGTACTTC.

Relative to its sample, this clonotype is medium-sized. The rearrangement uses TRBV5-1 and TRBJ2-3; 9 bases agree with TRBD1. CDR3 length equals 16 residues. Per germline, CDR1 SGHRS and CDR2 YFSETQ. Trimming removed 4 bases from V and 3 bases from J; junction bases left unmatched: 9. This chain's CDR3 is CASSTEQGARTDTQYF. The CDR3 nucleotides read TGCGCCAGCAGCACCGAACAGGGGGCACGGACAGATACGCAGTATTTT.

This clonotype was seen a few times. The chain carries TRBV20-1 and TRBJ1-6, with 9 bases aligning to TRBD1. Germline V lookup: CDR1 DFQATT, CDR2 SNEGSKA (reference sequence). There are 16 residues in the CDR3. V shed 7 bases, J shed 10 bases, and the junction held 17 bases outside the gene matches. The CDR3 DNA reads TGCAGTGTGTCTGCGATATACAGGGGGCTTGGATCACCCCTCCACTTT. It codes for CSVSAIYRGLGSPLHF.

The chain combines TRBV2 with TRBJ2-1, with 14 bases fitting TRBD2. This CDR3 spans 18 amino acids. V shed 6 bases and J 5 bases; nucleotides not matched to a gene: 12. Germline CDR1 SNHLY, CDR2 FYNNEI. The CDR3 DNA is TGTGCCAGCAGCGGCCAATGGACTAGCGGGAGGAACGACAATGAGCAGTTCTTC. Its translation: CASSGQWTSGRNDNEQFF.

The V and J genes are TRBV19 and TRBJ2-1, with 8 nucleotides matching TRBD2. With V trimmed by 3 bases and J by 5 bases, 3 bases remained unmatched. From germline, CDR1 is LNHDA and CDR2 SQIVND (reference sequence). CDR3 length: 14 residues. CDR3 in DNA: TGTGCCAGTAGTATTAGCGGGACCAACAATGAGCAGTTCTTC. The encoded protein is CASSISGTNNEQFF.

This chain uses TRBV6-1 with TRBJ2-5, with TRBD2 matching 8 bases. The V gene's germline CDR1 is MNHNS and CDR2 SASEGT. CDR3 length: 14 amino acids. The V and J ends lost 5 bases and 2 bases, in that order; junction bases with no gene match: 4. DNA of the CDR3: TGTGCCAGCAGTCATGCGGGGGGACAAGAGACCCAGTACTTC. It yields the protein CASSHAGGQETQYF.

This clonotype was observed a few times. This chain connects TRBV10-3 to TRBJ2-1; 7 bases map to TRBD1. Germline CDR1 ENHRY, CDR2 SYGVKD. With 6 bases clipped from V and 7 bases from J, the junction kept 0 bases outside the gene matches. This CDR3 is built from 11 residues. The CDR3 coding sequence is TGTGCCATCAGACAGGGGAATGAGCAGTTCTTC. Its translation: CAIRQGNEQFF.